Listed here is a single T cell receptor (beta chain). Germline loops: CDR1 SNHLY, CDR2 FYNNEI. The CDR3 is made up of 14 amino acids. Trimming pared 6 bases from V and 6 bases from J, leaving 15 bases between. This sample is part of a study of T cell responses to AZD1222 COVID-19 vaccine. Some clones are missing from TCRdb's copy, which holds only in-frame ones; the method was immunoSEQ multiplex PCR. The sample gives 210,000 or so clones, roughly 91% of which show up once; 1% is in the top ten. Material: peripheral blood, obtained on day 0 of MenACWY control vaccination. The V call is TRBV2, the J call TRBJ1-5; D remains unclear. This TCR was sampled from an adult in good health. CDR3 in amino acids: CASRPREGSQPQHF. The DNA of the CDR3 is TGTGCCAGCAGGCCCCGGGAAGGAAGTCAGCCCCAGCATTTT.